This T cell receptor beta chain was recorded in a study of human T cells and chemical hapten exposure (dated by TCRdb to about 2021). Looking at the study overall: For sensitization, 2% DPC in acetone was applied to a roughly 2 cm by roughly 2 cm area of upper inner arm skin. Patients additionally received weekly therapeutic DPC doses to the scalp throughout the approximately 25-week study period. Patch testing was done on the upper back using Finn chambers containing 0.01% DPC, and results were scored after 6 days according to International Contact Dermatitis Research Group standards. Alopecia areata with under or over 50% scalp involvement, alopecia totalis and alopecia universalis were represented in the patient cohort, which was mostly female. Libraries were pooled for sequencing, and variation in per-sample TCR yields was attributed mainly to small differences in library volumes within the pool. In alopecia patients, the study followed how the peripheral blood TCR repertoire changed in vivo over primary and secondary sensitization to diphenylcyclopropenone (DPC), a hapten. Blood was sampled from patients pre-sensitization (week 0) and at 2, 6 and about 24 weeks after DPC sensitization. About 30 alopecia patients provided blood for TCR sequencing at one to four time points (pre-sensitization, 2, 6 and 24 weeks). Points the paper makes about the study in general: Because all patients had alopecia, a presumed autoimmune disease, the immune response of the patients might differ from that of healthy individuals. After repeated subsampling, the strength of the expansion versus patch-test correlation and the threshold at which it became significant changed. A positive correlation was found between the number of PT1 expanded TCRs and patch test score, with significance reached at thresholds 8, 16 and 32 but not 4. Compared with pre-sensitization or healthy control sets, expanded TCRs formed significantly more large CDR3 similarity clusters, which is consistent with antigen-driven responses. The number of TCRs above 1 in 1000 frequency did not change with DPC sensitization; there was no evidence of global repertoire structure alterations.

This clonotype occurred many times. There is no known antigen for this receptor. Per-nucleotide qualities are absent, and no much larger clonotype sits a single base away. V lost 8 bases and J lost 0 bases; the stretch between them is 10 bases long. Counted from cysteine to phenylalanine, this CDR3 has 14 amino acids. The sequence is cut down to CDR3 DNA, 42 bases in frame from base 1. From the germline V gene, CDR1 is SNHLY and CDR2 is FYNNEI. The library was built by means of RACE. TCRdb names NextSeq 500 as the instrument used. During library preparation, unique molecular identifiers were attached to individual cDNA molecules so that TCRs could be counted quantitatively and reproducibly. Both TCR alpha and TCR beta chains were sequenced from each blood RNA sample. Turning to the authors' computational methods: Samples had a median of roughly 99,000 TCRs, with a range from roughly 23,224 to 700,000. The Decombinator software suite was used to annotate V, J and CDR3 in the TCR reads. For PS versus PT1 abundance plots, all samples were subsampled to the same number of TCRs (28,000). Expanded TCRs were defined as absent before sensitization and observed at least eight times at the 2-week time point. In TCRdb, the public reads were trimmed at Q25 with fastp and aligned with MiXCR, with productive beta chains retained. Every CDR3 protein is listed once, alongside the most common genes and DNA of its rows. These V and J calls are TCRdb output, not the study's own analysis. This sample is represented by some 64,000 distinct CDR3 sequences; approximately 10% of them were singletons. The ten most abundant clones make up approximately 2.2% of the sample.

The time point tag for this specimen amounts to: patch test 3, about 24 weeks after DPC sensitization. The treatment or condition label, read with the paper, signifies: therapeutic diphenylcyclopropenone sensitization with weekly scalp DPC. At each patch-test visit, blood was drawn before the patch test was applied. Eligible patients were aged 18 to 70, diagnosed with alopecia, deemed suitable for DPC therapy, and excluded if pregnant. Total RNA was isolated from unfractionated whole blood collected in Tempus Blood RNA tubes. This clonotype originated in a woman in her twenties or thirties with alopecia areata. Some clones in this sample may be carry-over from other donors' samples. Sequenced here: whole blood, sampled in connection with sensitization to the hapten diphenylcyclopropenone (DPC). The chain links TRBV2 with TRBJ2-2; too little of a D gene remains to name it. The CDR3 reads CASVARSNTGELFF. Read as DNA, the sequence is TGTGCCAGCGTCGCTCGATCGAACACCGGGGAGCTGTTTTTT. The variable domain in full, with residues beyond the CDR3 obtained from the reference TRBV2 and TRBJ2-2 genes, is EPEVTQTPSHQVTQMGQEVILRCVPISNHLYFYWYRQILGQKVEFLVSFYNNEISEKSEIFDDQFSVERPDGSNFTLKIRSTKLEDSAMYFCASVARSNTGELFFGEGSRLTVL.